Listed below are T cell receptor beta chains from one sample, sequenced in a study of PD-1 blockade in mismatch repair-deficient tumors. This table comes from immunoSEQ multiplex PCR, and its TCRdb copy is limited to in-frame clones, with some not included. The table lists about 79,000 clones, about four fifths of them singletons. Sequenced material: peripheral blood, taken 44 weeks after starting pembrolizumab. The receptors derive from an adult with mismatch repair-deficient cancer. Both conserved end residues are part of each CDR3. D genes are given only for firm matches. Only some rows state a clone size, as once, few, many or a class for expanded clones.

J	D	V	size	CDR3	DNA
TRBJ2-5	-	TRBV6-5	-	CASQGPKTQYF	TGTGCCAGCCAGGGGCCCAAGACCCAGTACTTC
TRBJ1-1	TRBD1	TRBV5-6	-	CASSSQTGMNTEAFF	TGTGCCAGCAGCTCTCAGACAGGGATGAACACTGAAGCTTTCTTT
TRBJ2-1	-	TRBV7-9	-	CASSRETRRDEQFF	TGTGCCAGCAGCCGCGAAACTCGGCGTGATGAGCAGTTCTTC
TRBJ2-7	-	TRBV2	once	CASSGDGSYEQYF	TGTGCCAGCAGTGGTGACGGCTCCTACGAGCAGTACTTC
TRBJ2-1	TRBD2	TRBV9	-	CASSVTSGRAIIDEQFF	TGTGCCAGCAGCGTAACTAGCGGGAGGGCCATAATCGATGAGCAGTTCTTC
TRBJ2-6	-	TRBV5-6	-	CASSGGRGGANVLTF	TGTGCCAGCAGCGGGGGAAGGGGTGGGGCCAACGTCCTGACTTTC
TRBJ2-1	TRBD2	TRBV7-2	few	CASSFLAGGPFVEQFF	TGTGCCAGCAGCTTCCTAGCGGGAGGGCCTTTTGTTGAGCAGTTCTTC
TRBJ1-5	TRBD1	TRBV7-8	few	CASSLGETGSQPQHF	TGTGCCAGCAGCTTAGGGGAGACAGGGAGTCAGCCCCAGCATTTT
TRBJ2-7	TRBD2	TRBV4-3	-	CASSQWGSSGDEQYF	TGCGCCAGCAGCCAATGGGGGAGTAGCGGGGACGAGCAGTACTTC
TRBJ2-3	TRBD2	TRBV5-6	-	CASSSPPSGPSTDTQYF	TGTGCCAGCAGCTCTCCCCCTAGCGGGCCCAGCACAGATACGCAGTATTTT
TRBJ2-1	TRBD2	TRBV5-5	-	CASSLVRSGRDHEQFF	TGTGCCAGCAGCTTGGTTCGAAGCGGGAGAGACCATGAGCAGTTCTTC
TRBJ2-5	-	TRBV5-1	once	CASSLDGHETQYF	TGCGCCAGCAGCTTGGATGGGCACGAGACCCAGTACTTC
TRBJ2-7	-	TRBV5-1	few	CASTSGISEQYF	TGCGCCAGCACCAGCGGTATCTCCGAGCAGTACTTC
TRBJ2-7	TRBD1	TRBV5-1	few	CASSGNSRDRFDF	TGCGCCAGCAGCGGAAACTCGAGGGACAGGTTTGACTTC
TRBJ2-1	-	TRBV6-1	-	CASSEIPVRVGEQFF	TGTGCCAGCAGTGAAATCCCGGTTCGGGTAGGTGAGCAGTTCTTC
TRBJ1-2	TRBD1	TRBV10-3	-	CAISEWGQGAGGYTF	TGTGCCATCAGTGAGTGGGGACAGGGGGCTGGTGGCTACACCTTC
TRBJ2-3	TRBD1	TRBV5-4	-	CASSRGPGTGGGSDTQYF	TGTGCCAGCAGCCGAGGTCCCGGGACAGGGGGCGGCTCAGATACGCAGTATTTT
TRBJ1-1	TRBD1	TRBV4-1	-	CASSQEGQGGTEAFF	TGCGCCAGCAGCCAGGAAGGACAGGGTGGGACTGAAGCTTTCTTT
TRBJ2-5	-	TRBV18	-	CASSPSGRETQYF	TGTGCCAGCTCACCTTCAGGGAGGGAGACCCAGTACTTC
TRBJ1-2	TRBD1	TRBV5-1	-	CASSSTTTGGGYTF	TGCGCCAGCAGCTCCACCACGACAGGGGGAGGCTACACCTTC
TRBJ1-6	TRBD1	TRBV5-1	-	CASSPDRDRTYSPLHF	TGCGCCAGCAGCCCAGACCGGGACAGAACATATTCACCCCTCCACTTT
TRBJ1-1	-	TRBV7-9	-	CASSTYELNTEAFF	TGTGCCAGCAGCACATACGAATTGAACACTGAAGCTTTCTTT
TRBJ2-7	-	TRBV29-1	once	CSVRREYEQYF	TGCAGCGTTCGGAGAGAATACGAGCAGTACTTC
TRBJ2-2	-	TRBV9	-	CASSLYPNANTGELFF	TGTGCCAGCAGTCTCTACCCTAACGCGAACACCGGGGAGCTGTTTTTT
TRBJ2-1	-	TRBV10-3	-	CAISDSSVSSYNEQFF	TGTGCCATCAGTGATTCTAGCGTTAGCTCCTACAATGAGCAGTTCTTC
TRBJ2-1	-	TRBV6-1	-	CASSSNSYNEQFF	TGTGCCAGCAGTTCGAACTCCTACAATGAGCAGTTCTTC
TRBJ2-5	-	TRBV25-1	-	CATSDSPRETQYF	TGTGCCACCTCGGACAGTCCGAGAGAGACCCAGTACTTC
TRBJ1-1	-	TRBV9	-	CASSVTGNTEAFF	TGTGCCAGCAGCGTAACAGGGAACACTGAAGCTTTCTTT
TRBJ1-5	-	TRBV27	-	CASSIGAGNQPQHF	TGTGCCAGCAGTATCGGTGCGGGCAATCAGCCCCAGCATTTT
TRBJ2-5	TRBD2	TRBV11-3	once	CASTLLRAGVETQYF	TGTGCCAGCACCCTCCTTCGAGCGGGAGTGGAGACCCAGTACTTC
TRBJ2-7	-	TRBV12-2	-	CASRTPGGSRGSYEQYF	TGTGCAAGTCGCACCCCCGGGGGGTCGCGGGGTTCCTACGAGCAGTACTTC
TRBJ2-7	TRBD2	TRBV9	-	CASSIGTSGYEQYF	TGTGCCAGCAGCATCGGGACTAGCGGCTACGAGCAGTACTTC
TRBJ2-7	-	TRBV7-8	-	CASTGDGVRNEQYF	TGTGCCAGCACCGGGGATGGGGTAAGGAACGAGCAGTACTTC
TRBJ1-4	-	TRBV10-3	-	CAISEFGGEGEKLFF	TGTGCCATCAGTGAATTCGGGGGCGAGGGTGAAAAACTGTTTTTT
TRBJ2-7	-	TRBV30	-	CAWSVGRGDEQYF	TGTGCCTGGAGTGTGGGACGTGGAGACGAGCAGTACTTC
TRBJ2-7	TRBD2	TRBV9	-	CASSVAPSGSHEQYF	TGTGCCAGCAGCGTAGCACCTAGCGGGAGTCACGAGCAGTACTTC
TRBJ2-7	TRBD2	TRBV6-6	-	CASSRSTSGQYEQYF	TGTGCCAGCAGTCGCTCGACTAGCGGGCAATACGAGCAGTACTTC
TRBJ1-1	-	TRBV6-1	-	CASTWVLRVNTEAFF	TGTGCCAGCACATGGGTATTGAGGGTGAACACTGAAGCTTTCTTT
TRBJ2-2	TRBD2	TRBV7-8	-	CASSSGSGRARGELFF	TGTGCCAGCAGCTCGGGTAGCGGGAGGGCCCGGGGGGAGCTGTTTTTT
TRBJ2-3	TRBD2	TRBV7-2	-	CASSLIAGGPDTQYF	TGTGCCAGCAGCTTGATAGCGGGCGGCCCAGATACGCAGTATTTT
TRBJ2-5	TRBD2	TRBV5-1	-	CASNEGGPETQYF	TGCGCCAGCAATGAGGGAGGGCCAGAGACCCAGTACTTC